The next 32 T cell receptor beta chains were all read from a single sample in a study of blood T cell repertoires in COVID-19. Using immunoSEQ multiplex PCR, the repertoire was profiled, and TCRdb retains in-frame clones only, with some absent. Of tens of thousands of clones in the sample, over 65% were seen once. The specimen was peripheral blood. The receptors here all came from a woman between 65 and 79 years old with acute or convalescent COVID-19.

The CDR3 spells CASSSRGNIQYF. The CDR3 bases are TGTGCCAGCAGCTCCCGGGGAAACATTCAGTACTTC. V is TRBV11-2 and J is TRBJ2-4, with D possibly TRBD2 on 5 matching bases. V dropped 4 bases and J dropped 6 bases, with 7 bases sitting between them. Germline V CDR1 and CDR2: SGHAT, FQNNGV. CDR3 size: 12 residues.

Here the CDR3 DNA reads TGTGCCAGCAGTTTAGCGGGAAGCTCCTACGAGCAGTACTTC. Its protein is CASSLAGSSYEQYF. The V and J genes are TRBV28 and TRBJ2-7; TRBD2 might be the D (6 bases). V shed 2 bases and J shed 0 bases, with 8 bases lying between them. Germline V gene lookup returns CDR1 MDHEN and CDR2 SYDVKM. The CDR3 sequence is 14 residues long.

This sequence joins TRBV4-2 and TRBJ1-2; TRBD1 matches 7 bases. Germline-derived CDR1 and CDR2 are LGHNA and YNFKEQ. CDR3 size: 15 residues. V dropped 2 bases and J dropped 7; count of bases not matched to a gene: 10. In DNA, the CDR3 is TGTGCCAGCAGCCAAACCCTAGCTGGGACAGTTGGCTACACCTTC. Its translation: CASSQTLAGTVGYTF.

V and J are TRBV5-1 and TRBJ1-2, with TRBD1 identical over 8 bases. Trimming removed 4 bases from V and 5 bases from J; junction bases left unmatched: 10. Per the germline V gene, CDR1 is SGHRS and CDR2 is YFSETQ. The CDR3 extends over 15 amino acids. This CDR3 reads CASSPPDRVTYGYTF. CDR3 DNA sequence: TGCGCCAGCAGCCCCCCGGACAGGGTCACGTATGGCTACACCTTC. Together with reference TRBV5-1 and TRBJ1-2, the CDR3 gives the full variable domain: KAGVTQTPRYLIKTRGQQVTLSCSPISGHRSVSWYQQTPGQGLQFLFEYFSETQRNKGNFPGRFSGRQFSNSRSEMNVSTLELGDSALYLCASSPPDRVTYGYTFGSGTRLTVV.

The rearrangement uses TRBV5-1 and TRBJ2-3; 7 positions agree with TRBD2. The CDR3 contains 16 residues. V lost 4 bases, J lost 0 bases, and 8 bases stayed unmatched. CDR1 and CDR2 from the germline V gene are SGHRS and YFSETQ. Here the CDR3 reads CASSRGPSGSTDTQYF. CDR3 bases: TGCGCCAGCAGCCGAGGACCTAGCGGTAGCACAGATACGCAGTATTTT.

The chain has TRBV5-1 and TRBJ2-3; the match to TRBD1 covers 8 bases. CDR1 and CDR2 from the germline V gene are SGHRS and YFSETQ. With 5 bases clipped from V and 4 bases from J, the junction kept 9 bases outside the gene matches. The CDR3 has 15 amino acids. The CDR3 here is CASSRDRGIADTQYF. CDR3 in DNA: TGCGCCAGCAGTCGAGACAGGGGAATAGCAGATACGCAGTATTTT.

Here the CDR3 reads CASSYSAGGFRELFF. In DNA form, the CDR3 reads TGTGCCAGCAGTTACTCGGCGGGGGGGTTCAGGGAGCTGTTTTTT. The J gene is TRBJ2-2, the V gene TRBV6-6; 9 nucleotides line up with TRBD2. CDR3 length equals 15 residues. Germline CDR1 MNHNY, CDR2 SVGAGI (reference sequence). V was pared by 0 bases and J by 9 bases, with 5 bases of the junction left unmatched.

V gene TRBV5-4 combines with J gene TRBJ2-2; 10 bases agree with TRBD1. Germline trimming cut 7 bases from V and 2 bases from J; bases unmatched to any gene: 5. The CDR3 is 15 amino acids. Germline V gives CDR1 SGHNT, CDR2 YYREEE (reference sequence). CDR3 residues: CASGQGELNTGELFF. In DNA, the CDR3 is TGTGCCAGCGGACAGGGGGAGCTCAACACCGGGGAGCTGTTTTTT.

The V and J genes are TRBV9 and TRBJ1-4, with D tentatively TRBD1 (6 bases). Trimming stripped 0 bases from V and 4 bases from J, with 7 bases between. The CDR3 runs 14 residues. In germline, CDR1 is SGDLS, CDR2 YYNGEE. CDR3 nucleotides: TGTGCCAGCAGCGTAGGGGGGCTTAATGAAAAACTGTTTTTT. Translation gives CASSVGGLNEKLFF. Combining the CDR3 with reference TRBV9 and TRBJ1-4 gives the whole variable domain DSGVTQTPKHLITATGQRVTLRCSPRSGDLSVYWYQQSLDQGLQFLIQYYNGEERAKGNILERFSAQQFPDLHSELNLSSLELGDSALYFCASSVGGLNEKLFFGSGTQLSVL.

The table lists this clone with a few counts. The rearrangement links TRBV7-9 to TRBJ2-2; 7 nucleotides agree with TRBD1. V was clipped by 5 bases and J by 7 bases; unmatched bases: 13. The germline CDR1 and CDR2 sequences are SEHNR and FQNEAQ (reference sequence). The CDR3 runs 16 residues. In nucleotides, the CDR3 is TGTGCCAGCAGCCCAGTCAACCAGGGGGTGAACGGGGAGCTGTTTTTT. It encodes CASSPVNQGVNGELFF.

This clone was counted once. V usage is TRBV6-5 and J usage is TRBJ1-5; TRBD1 agrees at 7 bases. This CDR3 has 15 residues. Per germline, CDR1 MNHEY and CDR2 SVGAGI. The V and J ends lost 7 bases and 2 bases, in that order; junction bases with no gene match: 8. The CDR3 sequence: CASTNTGARNQPQHF. CDR3 sequence (DNA): TGTGCCAGCACTAATACAGGGGCCCGCAATCAGCCCCAGCATTTT.

This sequence joins TRBV6-6 and TRBJ2-7; D is uncertain. CDR3 size: 12 residues. The germline gives CDR1 MNHNY, CDR2 SVGAGI (reference sequence). V gave up 7 bases and J gave up 2 bases, with 9 bases separating them. The CDR3 DNA is TGTGCCAGCAACGGGTTTGCCTACGAGCAGTACTTC. Protein product: CASNGFAYEQYF.

This clone was found a few times. The J gene is TRBJ2-7, the V gene TRBV11-2, with D unresolved. CDR3 length: 14 residues. V lost 7 bases and J 1 base, leaving 14 bases between the germline ends. Germline V gene sequence: CDR1 SGHAT, CDR2 FQNNGV. CDR3 bases: TGTGCCAGCAAGGATTGGGCTGAGTCCTACGAGCAGTACTTC. Amino acid sequence: CASKDWAESYEQYF.

This chain joins TRBV7-2 and TRBJ2-7; 8 nucleotides agree with TRBD1. Trimming removed 6 bases from V and 6 bases from J; junction bases left unmatched: 13. Per the germline V gene, CDR1 is SGHTA and CDR2 is FQGNSA. The CDR3 spans 15 residues. The CDR3 DNA follows: TGTGCCAGCAGTAAGGACAGGGTGGATGGCCGCGAGCAGTACTTC. This sequence encodes CASSKDRVDGREQYF.

V usage is TRBV15 and J usage is TRBJ2-7; D is uncertain. The V gene lost 3 bases and the J gene lost 2 bases, with 11 bases spanning the gap. The CDR3 has 14 residues. Germline CDR1 LNHNV, CDR2 YYDKDF (reference sequence). The CDR3 region is CATSSRLSTYEQYF. The CDR3 bases are TGTGCCACCAGCAGCCGTCTGTCTACCTACGAGCAGTACTTC.

V and J are TRBV27 and TRBJ1-2; 7 bases map to TRBD1. CDR1 and CDR2 (germline): MNHEY, SMNVEV (reference sequence). V was pared by 7 bases and J by 5 bases, with 7 bases of the junction left unmatched. The length of the CDR3 is 13 residues. Here the CDR3 DNA reads TGTGCCAGCACCCCCGGGACAGCTTATGGCTACACCTTC. This codes for CASTPGTAYGYTF.

The chain employs TRBV5-4 and TRBJ2-7; unclear D gene. V lost 2 bases, J lost 3 bases, and 6 bases lay in between. CDR1 and CDR2 from the germline V gene are SGHNT and YYREEE (reference sequence). This CDR3 is 12 amino acids long. CDR3 in DNA: TGTGCCAGCAGCTTCTCACACTACGAGCAGTACTTC. Amino acid sequence: CASSFSHYEQYF. The full variable domain, rest sourced from reference TRBV5-4 and TRBJ2-7, is ETGVTQSPTHLIKTRGQQVTLRCSSQSGHNTVSWYQQALGQGPQFIFQYYREEENGRGNFPPRFSGLQFPNYSSELNVNALELDDSALYLCASSFSHYEQYFGPGTRLTVT.

This clone was observed a handful of times. The chain recombines TRBV30 with TRBJ2-7, with a possible D match to TRBD1 (6 bases). The CDR3 has 12 residues. The V end was cut by 2 bases, the J end by 7 bases, with 12 bases between. Germline assignment: CDR1 GTSNPN and CDR2 SVGIG (reference sequence). The CDR3 DNA follows: TGTGCCTGGAGTCCCCAGGGGTGGGAGCAGTACTTC. Its protein product is CAWSPQGWEQYF.

The gene calls are TRBV2 and TRBJ1-1; TRBD1 agrees at 8 bases. CDR1 and CDR2 from the germline V gene are SNHLY and FYNNEI. The CDR3 loop spans 14 amino acids. The junction had 4 bases not matched to a gene; V was cut back by 6 bases and J by 1 base. This CDR3 is CASSPQGANTEAFF. CDR3 nucleotide sequence: TGTGCCAGCAGCCCGCAGGGGGCGAACACTGAAGCTTTCTTT.

This clone showed up just a few times. The V gene is TRBV6-5, the J gene TRBJ1-2; 11 bases agree with TRBD1. V dropped 7 bases and J dropped 8; count of bases not matched to a gene: 9. There are 14 residues in the CDR3. The germline V gene encodes CDR1 MNHEY and CDR2 SVGAGI. The CDR3 nucleotides read TGTGCCAGCACCGGGACAGGGGGTTGGGGAGGCTACACCTTC. It is translated as CASTGTGGWGGYTF.

A few counts support this clone. The V call is TRBV14, the J call TRBJ1-1; 11 bases align to TRBD1. Germline CDR1 reads SGHDN; CDR2 reads FVKESK. The CDR3 covers 15 residues. With 8 bases clipped from V and 2 bases from J, the junction kept 7 bases outside the gene matches. CDR3 DNA sequence: TGTGCCAGCGGCGGACAGGGGGCCTTTAACACTGAAGCTTTCTTT. The encoded protein is CASGGQGAFNTEAFF.

The chain combines TRBV5-5 with TRBJ1-2; TRBD1 agrees at 9 bases. Germline CDR1 reads SGHKS; CDR2 reads YYEKEE (reference sequence). The V gene end was trimmed by 4 bases and the J gene end by 5 bases; junction bases not matched to a gene: 18. The CDR3 is 18 amino acids. The CDR3 region is CASSQTFRDRVISYGYTF. For the CDR3, the DNA is TGTGCCAGCAGCCAGACCTTCCGGGACAGGGTAATTTCTTATGGCTACACCTTC.

The V gene is TRBV4-2, the J gene TRBJ2-3, with 8 nucleotides matching TRBD2. CDR1 is LGHNA, CDR2 YNFKEQ, per germline. With 0 bases clipped from V and 2 bases from J, the junction kept 4 bases outside the gene matches. The CDR3 is 16 residues long. The CDR3 DNA follows: TGTGCCAGCAGCCAAGATACTAGCGGTTACACAGATACGCAGTATTTT. Translating it yields CASSQDTSGYTDTQYF.

The rearrangement joins TRBV7-3 to TRBJ2-3; D is unclear. V was trimmed by 5 bases and J by 4 bases, leaving 13 bases between them. This CDR3 is built from 14 residues. Germline CDR1 reads SGHTA; CDR2 reads FQGTGA. The CDR3 is CASSPTWSADTQYF. The CDR3 nucleotides read TGTGCCAGCAGCCCAACTTGGAGCGCAGATACGCAGTATTTT.

This clone was seen more than once but under ten times. The genes are TRBV5-4 and TRBJ1-2; D perhaps matches TRBD1 (5 bases). The CDR3 loop spans 13 amino acids. The V and J ends lost 4 bases and 14 bases respectively, with 21 bases between them. Per the germline V gene, CDR1 is SGHNT and CDR2 is YYREEE (reference sequence). CDR3 in DNA: TGTGCCAGCAGCCTCCGGGACTCCACGTGGAAAACCTTC. Translating it yields CASSLRDSTWKTF.

This chain connects TRBV10-2 to TRBJ1-5, with no clear D. Trimming left V 4 bases short and J 5 bases short, with 12 bases between. CDR1 is WSHSY and CDR2 is SAAADI in the germline V gene. This CDR3 comprises 14 residues. The CDR3 DNA follows: TGCGCCAGCAGTGCCGAGACAATCGATCAGCCCCAGCATTTT. Amino acids: CASSAETIDQPQHF.

This chain links TRBV5-8 with TRBJ2-7; possible D gene TRBD1, 5 bases. V lost 3 bases and J lost 3, with 16 bases in between. The CDR3 extends over 15 amino acids. The germline gives CDR1 SGHTS, CDR2 YDEGEE. CDR3 in DNA: TGTGCCAGCAGCTCGTTTCAGGGTTACGTCTACGAGCAGTACTTC. This sequence encodes CASSSFQGYVYEQYF.

In this sample, this clone turned up a few times. The rearrangement joins TRBV5-6 to TRBJ1-3, with D possibly matching TRBD1 (6 bases). V was clipped by 3 bases and J by 8 bases, with 12 bases between them. Germline loops: CDR1 SGHDT, CDR2 YYEEEE. The CDR3 spans 13 residues. For the CDR3, the DNA is TGTGCCAGCAGCTCGAACAGGGTGGACACCATATATTTT. Amino acid sequence: CASSSNRVDTIYF. The full variable domain, its missing parts supplied by reference TRBV5-6 and TRBJ1-3, is DAGVTQSPTHLIKTRGQQVTLRCSPKSGHDTVSWYQQALGQGPQFIFQYYEEEERQRGNFPDRFSGHQFPNYSSELNVNALLLGDSALYLCASSSNRVDTIYFGEGSWLTVV.

The V gene is TRBV3-1 (or the pseudogene TRBV3-2), the J gene TRBJ1-3; D gene unclear. V was clipped by 0 bases and J by 0 bases, with 9 bases between them. Looked up from germline, CDR1 is LGHDT and CDR2 is YNNKEL (reference sequence). The CDR3 contains 16 residues. The CDR3 reads CASSQDSPLSGNTIYF. CDR3 DNA sequence: TGTGCCAGCAGCCAAGATAGTCCTCTCTCTGGAAACACCATATATTTT.

The chain joins TRBV10-3 to TRBJ1-2; D unclear. Per the germline V gene, CDR1 is ENHRY and CDR2 is SYGVKD. The CDR3 is 14 residues long. V lost 6 bases and J lost 7, with 18 bases in between. The CDR3 nucleotides read TGTGCCATCAGACCAATCGGGGTAGTGGGTGGCTACACCTTC. This sequence encodes CAIRPIGVVGGYTF.

This chain connects TRBV11-2 to TRBJ1-1, with D possibly being TRBD1 (5 bases). CDR1 is SGHAT, CDR2 FQNNGV, per germline. Trimming removed 5 bases from V and 1 base from J, with 11 bases in between. The CDR3 length is 14 residues. The CDR3 coding sequence is TGTGCCAGCAGCCCCGGGGGATCGAACACTGAAGCTTTCTTT. It encodes CASSPGGSNTEAFF. Full variable domain (missing parts from reference TRBV11-2 and TRBJ1-1): EAGVAQSPRYKIIEKRQSVAFWCNPISGHATLYWYQQILGQGPKLLIQFQNNGVVDDSQLPKDRFSAERLKGVDSTLKIQPAKLEDSAVYLCASSPGGSNTEAFFGQGTRLTVV.

The chain joins TRBV27 to TRBJ2-7; tentatively, D is TRBD1 (5 bases). There are 13 residues in the CDR3. Per germline, CDR1 MNHEY and CDR2 SMNVEV (reference sequence). Trimming left V 8 bases short and J 3 bases short, with 14 bases between. CDR3 residues: CASRDSANYEQYF. CDR3 bases: TGTGCCAGCCGCGACAGTGCCAACTACGAGCAGTACTTC.